The entry below describes one TCR beta chain. Recruits, aged roughly 18 to 95 years, lived in 24 US areas. Cohorts were assigned according to the clinical history that participants reported. The data were obtained in a study of blood T cell repertoires in COVID-19. Study-level background: From T cells, B-cell-depleted T cells, or PBMCs came the material, which was cDNA or gDNA.

Trimming removed 6 bases from V and 6 bases from J; junction bases left unmatched: 10. This CDR3 is built from 17 residues. The germline V gene encodes CDR1 MDHEN and CDR2 SYDVKM. TCRdb's table, derived via immunoSEQ multiplex PCR, lists solely in-frame clones and lacks some. The sample records roughly 280,000 clones, about 87% being singletons. Sequences were obtained from PBMCs or T cells enriched from blood (not recorded which). The V gene is TRBV28, the J gene TRBJ2-2; 13 nucleotides align to TRBD2. This TCR was recovered from a woman aged 45-59 years who had recovered from COVID-19. The CDR3 loop is CASSWTSGSSYAGELFF. The CDR3 region has the DNA TGTGCCAGCAGCTGGACTAGCGGGAGTAGTTACGCCGGGGAGCTGTTTTTT.